The text below deals with one T cell receptor (beta chain). Each sample yielded at least 6 million isolated PBMCs. V gave up 4 bases and J gave up 5 bases, with 20 bases separating them. Germline V gene sequence: CDR1 SGHTA, CDR2 FQGNSA. The CDR3 contains 16 residues. This specimen belongs to a study of blood T cells in healthy people across ages. Then a second PCR, running about 7 to 11 cycles, was carried out with a sample-barcoded 5' primer and a J-beta primer mix. The template-switch adaptor was a 5' adaptor with 12 random nucleotides. It tagged each cDNA molecule. TCRdb re-called the 5' RACE reads through MiXCR, storing one row per CDR3 protein. The sample has about 680,000 distinct CDR3 sequences, roughly 50% seen once.

The specimen sequenced was blood. The gene calls are TRBV7-2 and TRBJ2-5, with D perhaps TRBD1 (6 bases). This receptor was obtained from a woman in her sixties in good health. The CDR3 loop is CASSSTPGHAGETQYF. CDR3 DNA: TGTGCCAGCAGCTCGACCCCGGGACACGCTGGGGAGACCCAGTACTTC.